This entry features one TCR beta chain sequence. Its antigen is not identified. In the PCR, 60 Vbeta and 13 Jbeta primers were used. TCRdb's copy holds only in-frame clones and misses some; the assay was immunoSEQ multiplex PCR. The sample includes 95,000 to 110,000 clones, around a tenth of them seen just once. The sample belongs to a study of cytomegalovirus exposure and HLA in healthy donors. V lost 6 bases to trimming and J lost 2 bases, with 11 bases between them. Germline V CDR1 and CDR2: SGDLS, YYNGEE. The CDR3 has 14 residues. Study-wide findings and caveats: No immune exposure information besides CMV serostatus was available. A few CMV-associated chains proved CMV antigen-specific in vitro. The number of N-insertions in an Asian-associated ancestry cluster was reportedly below the approximately 700-donor mean in a later analysis.

The sequence derives from a man between 35 and 55 years old in good health and CMV-seropositive. The sequencing sample was made of PBMCs. This chain connects TRBV9 to TRBJ2-2; possibly TRBD1 for D (5 bases). The CDR3: CASNQGRNTGELFF. CDR3 sequence (DNA): TGTGCCAGCAATCAGGGAAGAAACACCGGGGAGCTGTTTTTT. Full variable domain (missing parts from reference TRBV9 and TRBJ2-2): DSGVTQTPKHLITATGQRVTLRCSPRSGDLSVYWYQQSLDQGLQFLIQYYNGEERAKGNILERFSAQQFPDLHSELNLSSLELGDSALYFCASNQGRNTGELFFGEGSRLTVL.